This TCR beta chain was observed in a study of chemoradiotherapy in HPV16-positive cancers. Across the whole study: Functional T-cell assays on a couple of HPV16-positive patients' cells defined candidate HPV-specific clones and common TCR motifs.

The data were produced by immunoSEQ multiplex PCR, yet TCRdb's version contains in-frame clones alone and is incomplete. The repertoire includes 8,500 to 14,000 clones, approximately 93% of them detected once, and over 1.5% sits in the top ten. Unmatched junction bases numbered 19, after V lost 7 bases and J lost 4 bases. This CDR3 spans 18 amino acids. The V gene's germline CDR1 is ENHRY and CDR2 SYGVKD. Samples were taken several times over chemoradiotherapy. The source is a human donor with HPV-associated anogenital cancer. The chain is built from TRBV10-3 and TRBJ2-3; TRBD2 matches 8 bases. The specimen was blood, collected from a patient who underwent chemoradiotherapy. CDR3 region: CAIMRRGGQGRGADTQYF. The CDR3 region has the DNA TGTGCCATCATGCGCCGGGGGGGCCAAGGGCGCGGCGCAGATACGCAGTATTTT.